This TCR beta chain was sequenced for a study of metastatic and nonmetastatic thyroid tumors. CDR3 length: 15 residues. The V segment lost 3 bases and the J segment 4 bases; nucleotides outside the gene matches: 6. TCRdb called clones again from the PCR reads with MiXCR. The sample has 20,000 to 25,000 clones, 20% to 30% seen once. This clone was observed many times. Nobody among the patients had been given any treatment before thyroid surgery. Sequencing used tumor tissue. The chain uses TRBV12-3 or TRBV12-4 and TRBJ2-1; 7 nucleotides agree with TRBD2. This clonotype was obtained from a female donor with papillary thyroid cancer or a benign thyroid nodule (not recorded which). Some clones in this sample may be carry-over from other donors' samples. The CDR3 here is CASSFLGGGYNEQFF. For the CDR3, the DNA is TGTGCCAGCAGTTTTTTGGGGGGAGGGTACAATGAGCAGTTCTTC.